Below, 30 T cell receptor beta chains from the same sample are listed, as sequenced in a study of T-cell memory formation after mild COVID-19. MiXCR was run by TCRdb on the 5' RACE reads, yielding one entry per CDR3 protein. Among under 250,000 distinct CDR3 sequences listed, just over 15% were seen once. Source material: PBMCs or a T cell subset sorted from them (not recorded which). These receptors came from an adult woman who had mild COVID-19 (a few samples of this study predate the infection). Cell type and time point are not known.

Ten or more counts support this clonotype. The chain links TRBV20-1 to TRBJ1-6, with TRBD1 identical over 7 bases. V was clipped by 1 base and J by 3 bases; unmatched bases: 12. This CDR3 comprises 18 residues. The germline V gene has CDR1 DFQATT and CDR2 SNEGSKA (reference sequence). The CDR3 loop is CSARVGASTGDYNSPLHF. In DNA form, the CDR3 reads TGCAGTGCTAGAGTTGGGGCATCCACAGGGGACTATAATTCACCCCTCCACTTT.

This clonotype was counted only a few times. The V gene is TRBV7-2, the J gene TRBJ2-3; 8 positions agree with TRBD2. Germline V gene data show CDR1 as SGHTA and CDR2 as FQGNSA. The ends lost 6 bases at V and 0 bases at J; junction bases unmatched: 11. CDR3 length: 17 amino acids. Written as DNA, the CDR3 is TGTGCCAGCAGTCTCTCGGGAGGGGCAACGAGCACAGATACGCAGTATTTT. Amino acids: CASSLSGGATSTDTQYF.

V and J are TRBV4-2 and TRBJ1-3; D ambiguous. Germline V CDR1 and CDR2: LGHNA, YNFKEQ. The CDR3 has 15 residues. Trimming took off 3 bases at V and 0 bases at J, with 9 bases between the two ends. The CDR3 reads CASSQDGNSGNTIYF. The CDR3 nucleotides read TGTGCCAGCAGCCAGGACGGAAACTCTGGAAACACCATATATTTT.

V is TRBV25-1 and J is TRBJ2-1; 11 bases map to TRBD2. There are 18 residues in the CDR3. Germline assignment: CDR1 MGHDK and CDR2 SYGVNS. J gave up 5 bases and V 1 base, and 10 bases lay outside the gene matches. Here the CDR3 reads CASSEFRGLAGVHNEQFF. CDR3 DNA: TGTGCCAGCAGTGAATTCCGTGGACTAGCGGGCGTACACAATGAGCAGTTCTTC.

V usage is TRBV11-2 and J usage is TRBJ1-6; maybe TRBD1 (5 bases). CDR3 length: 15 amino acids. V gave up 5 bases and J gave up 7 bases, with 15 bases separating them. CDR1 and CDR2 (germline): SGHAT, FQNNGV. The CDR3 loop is CASSKWTIRNSPLHF. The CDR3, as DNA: TGTGCCAGCAGCAAGTGGACAATCAGGAATTCACCCCTCCACTTT.

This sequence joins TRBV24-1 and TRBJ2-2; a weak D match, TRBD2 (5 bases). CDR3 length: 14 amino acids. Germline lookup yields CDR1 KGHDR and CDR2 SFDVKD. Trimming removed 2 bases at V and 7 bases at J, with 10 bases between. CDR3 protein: CATSDYRGSGELFF. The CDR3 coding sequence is TGTGCCACCAGTGATTACCGGGGTAGCGGGGAGCTGTTTTTT.

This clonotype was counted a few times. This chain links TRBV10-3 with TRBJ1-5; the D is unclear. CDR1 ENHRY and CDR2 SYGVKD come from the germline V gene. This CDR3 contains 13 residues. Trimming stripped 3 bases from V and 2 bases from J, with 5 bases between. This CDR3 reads CAISESGNQPQHF. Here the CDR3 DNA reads TGTGCCATCAGTGAATCAGGCAATCAGCCCCAGCATTTT.

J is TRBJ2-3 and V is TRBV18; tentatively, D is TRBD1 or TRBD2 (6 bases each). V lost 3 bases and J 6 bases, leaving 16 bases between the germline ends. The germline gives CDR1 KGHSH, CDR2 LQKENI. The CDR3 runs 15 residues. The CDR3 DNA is TGTGCCAGCTCACCCGTCGGGGGCGTTGGGGATACGCAGTATTTT. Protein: CASSPVGGVGDTQYF.

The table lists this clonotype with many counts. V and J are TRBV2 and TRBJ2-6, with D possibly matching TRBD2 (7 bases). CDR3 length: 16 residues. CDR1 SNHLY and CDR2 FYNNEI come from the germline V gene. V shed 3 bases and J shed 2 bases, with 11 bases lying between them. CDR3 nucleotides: TGTGCCAGCAGTGAGGGGGGGCTTACTGGGGCCAACGTCCTGACTTTC. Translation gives CASSEGGLTGANVLTF.

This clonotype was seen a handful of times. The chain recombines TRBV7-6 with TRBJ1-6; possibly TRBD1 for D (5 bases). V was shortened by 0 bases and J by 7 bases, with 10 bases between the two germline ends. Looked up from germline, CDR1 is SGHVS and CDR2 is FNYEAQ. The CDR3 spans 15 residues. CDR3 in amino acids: CASSLARGLNSPLHF. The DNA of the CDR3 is TGTGCCAGCAGCTTAGCGCGGGGACTAAATTCACCCCTCCACTTT.

The CDR3 nucleotides are TGTGCCAGCAGCCGGCGGGCGGGAGTCCCCCCCATTGTCGAGCAGTACTTC. Amino acids: CASSRRAGVPPIVEQYF. This chain connects TRBV9 to TRBJ2-7; TRBD2 matches at 7 bases. The CDR3 is 17 amino acids. V was pared by 4 bases and J by 6 bases, with 19 bases of the junction left unmatched. The germline gives CDR1 SGDLS, CDR2 YYNGEE.

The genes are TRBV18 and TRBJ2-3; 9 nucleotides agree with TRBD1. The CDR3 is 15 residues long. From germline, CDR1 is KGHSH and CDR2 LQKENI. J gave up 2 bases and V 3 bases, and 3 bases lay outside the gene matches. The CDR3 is CASSPRTGATDTQYF. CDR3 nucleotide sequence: TGTGCCAGCTCACCGAGGACAGGGGCCACAGATACGCAGTATTTT.

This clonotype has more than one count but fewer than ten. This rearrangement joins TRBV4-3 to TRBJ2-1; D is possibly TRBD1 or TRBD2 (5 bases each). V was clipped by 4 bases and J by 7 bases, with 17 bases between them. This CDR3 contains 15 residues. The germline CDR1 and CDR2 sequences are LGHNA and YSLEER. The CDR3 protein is CASSLGPTATNEQFF. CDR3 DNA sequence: TGCGCCAGCAGCCTGGGACCAACTGCTACGAATGAGCAGTTCTTC.

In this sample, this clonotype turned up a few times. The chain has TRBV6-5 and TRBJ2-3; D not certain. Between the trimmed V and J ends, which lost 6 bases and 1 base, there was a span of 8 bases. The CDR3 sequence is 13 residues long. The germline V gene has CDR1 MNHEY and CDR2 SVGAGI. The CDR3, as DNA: TGTGCCAGCAGAGGGCCGGGCACAGATACGCAGTATTTT. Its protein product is CASRGPGTDTQYF.

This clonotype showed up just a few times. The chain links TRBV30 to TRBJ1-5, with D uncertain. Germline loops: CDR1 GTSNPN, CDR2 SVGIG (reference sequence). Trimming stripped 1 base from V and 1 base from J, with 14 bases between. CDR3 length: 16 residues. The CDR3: CAWSDPLLGSNQPQHF. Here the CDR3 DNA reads TGTGCCTGGAGTGACCCCCTTTTGGGGAGCAATCAGCCCCAGCATTTT.

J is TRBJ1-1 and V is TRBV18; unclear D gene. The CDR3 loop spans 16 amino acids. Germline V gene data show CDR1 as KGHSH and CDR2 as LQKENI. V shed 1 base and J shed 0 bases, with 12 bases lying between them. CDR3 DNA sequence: TGTGCCAGCTCACCACGATTGGCCGAATTGAACACTGAAGCTTTCTTT. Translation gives CASSPRLAELNTEAFF.

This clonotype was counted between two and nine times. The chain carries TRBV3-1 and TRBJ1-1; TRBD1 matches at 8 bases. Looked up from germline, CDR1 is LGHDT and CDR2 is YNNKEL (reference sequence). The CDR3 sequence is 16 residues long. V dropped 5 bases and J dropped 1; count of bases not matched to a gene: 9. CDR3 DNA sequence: TGTGCCAGCAGCAAGAAGGGACAGGTCCGGAACACTGAAGCTTTCTTT. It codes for CASSKKGQVRNTEAFF.

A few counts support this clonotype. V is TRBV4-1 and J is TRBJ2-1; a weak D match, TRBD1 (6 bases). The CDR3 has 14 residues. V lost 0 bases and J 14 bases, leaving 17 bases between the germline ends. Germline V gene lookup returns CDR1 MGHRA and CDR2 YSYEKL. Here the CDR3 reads CASSQDGTGTKKFF. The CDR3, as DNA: TGCGCCAGCAGCCAAGATGGAACCGGGACAAAAAAGTTCTTC.

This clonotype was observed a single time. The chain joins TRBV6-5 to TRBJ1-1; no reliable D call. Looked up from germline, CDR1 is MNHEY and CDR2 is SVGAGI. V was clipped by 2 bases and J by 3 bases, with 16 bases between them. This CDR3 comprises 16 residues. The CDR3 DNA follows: TGTGCCAGCAGTTACGCCCGCTGGACCCGGGACACTGAAGCTTTCTTT. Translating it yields CASSYARWTRDTEAFF.

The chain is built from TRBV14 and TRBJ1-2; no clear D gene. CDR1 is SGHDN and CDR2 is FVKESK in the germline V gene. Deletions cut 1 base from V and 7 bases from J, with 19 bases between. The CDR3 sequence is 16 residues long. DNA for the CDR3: TGTGCCAGCAGCCAAGTCACTGCCAGCTTTTTTAGTGGCTACACCTTC. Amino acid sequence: CASSQVTASFFSGYTF.

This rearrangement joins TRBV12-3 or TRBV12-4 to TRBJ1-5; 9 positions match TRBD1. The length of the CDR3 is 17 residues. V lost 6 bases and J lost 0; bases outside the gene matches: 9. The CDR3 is CASSRGTGFYSNQPQHF. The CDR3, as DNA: TGTGCCAGCAGCCGTGGGACAGGGTTTTATAGCAATCAGCCCCAGCATTTT.

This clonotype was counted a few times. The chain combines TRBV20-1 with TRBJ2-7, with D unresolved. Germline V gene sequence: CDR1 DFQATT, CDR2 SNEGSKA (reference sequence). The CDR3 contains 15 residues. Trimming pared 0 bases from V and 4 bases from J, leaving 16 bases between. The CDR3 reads CSARESRMGLYEQYF. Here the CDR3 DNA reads TGCAGTGCTAGAGAGAGTCGGATGGGCCTATACGAGCAGTACTTC.

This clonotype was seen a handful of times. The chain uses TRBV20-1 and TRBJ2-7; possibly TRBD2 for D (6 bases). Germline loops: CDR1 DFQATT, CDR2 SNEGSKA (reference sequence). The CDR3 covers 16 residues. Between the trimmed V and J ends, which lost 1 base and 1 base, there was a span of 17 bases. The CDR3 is CSARGGGGLISYEQYF. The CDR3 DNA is TGCAGTGCTAGAGGTGGTGGCGGACTAATTTCCTACGAGCAGTACTTC.

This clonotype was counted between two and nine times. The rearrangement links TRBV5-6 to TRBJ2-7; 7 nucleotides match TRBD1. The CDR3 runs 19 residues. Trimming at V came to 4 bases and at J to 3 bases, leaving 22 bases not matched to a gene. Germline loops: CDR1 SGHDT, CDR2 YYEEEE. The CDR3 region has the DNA TGTGCCAGCAGCCCCTCACGGGACAGTTTCTTACCCTCCTTCTACGAGCAGTACTTC. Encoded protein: CASSPSRDSFLPSFYEQYF. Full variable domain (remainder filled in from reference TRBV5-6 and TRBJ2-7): DAGVTQSPTHLIKTRGQQVTLRCSPKSGHDTVSWYQQALGQGPQFIFQYYEEEERQRGNFPDRFSGHQFPNYSSELNVNALLLGDSALYLCASSPSRDSFLPSFYEQYFGPGTRLTVT.

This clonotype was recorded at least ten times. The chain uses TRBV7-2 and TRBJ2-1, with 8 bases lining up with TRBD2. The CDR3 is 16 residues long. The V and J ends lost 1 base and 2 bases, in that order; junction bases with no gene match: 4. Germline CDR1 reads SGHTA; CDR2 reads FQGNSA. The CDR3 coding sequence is TGTGCCAGCAGCTTAGTTGGCGGGGGGACCTACAATGAGCAGTTCTTC. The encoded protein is CASSLVGGGTYNEQFF.

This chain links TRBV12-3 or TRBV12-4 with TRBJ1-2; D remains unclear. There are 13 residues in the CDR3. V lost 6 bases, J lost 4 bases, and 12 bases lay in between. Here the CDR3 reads CASRELGFYGYTF. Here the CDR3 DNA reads TGTGCCAGCAGGGAGTTGGGGTTCTATGGCTACACCTTC.

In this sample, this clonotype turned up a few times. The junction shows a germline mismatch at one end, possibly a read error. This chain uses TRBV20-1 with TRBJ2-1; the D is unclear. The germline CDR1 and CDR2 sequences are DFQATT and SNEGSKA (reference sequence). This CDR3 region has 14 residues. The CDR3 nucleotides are TGCAGTGCCAGAGGCCGGGCCTCCTACAATGAGCAGTTCTTC. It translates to CSARGRASYNEQFF.

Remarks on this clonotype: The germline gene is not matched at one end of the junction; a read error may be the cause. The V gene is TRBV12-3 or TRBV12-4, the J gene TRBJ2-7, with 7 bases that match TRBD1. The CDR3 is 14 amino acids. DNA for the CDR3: TGTGCCAGCGGTTTGACAGGGCCGACCCGCGAGCAGTACTTC. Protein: CASGLTGPTREQYF.

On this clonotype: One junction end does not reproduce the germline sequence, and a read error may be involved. The CDR3 DNA sequence: TGTGCCAGAAGCTTGATAGAGGACTCTGAGTCCGGGGGGGCCCAGTACTTC. This translates into CARSLIEDSESGGAQYF. V usage is TRBV5-6 and J usage is TRBJ2-5; the match to TRBD2 covers 8 bases. Germline V lookup: CDR1 SGHDT, CDR2 YYEEEE. The CDR3 totals 17 residues.

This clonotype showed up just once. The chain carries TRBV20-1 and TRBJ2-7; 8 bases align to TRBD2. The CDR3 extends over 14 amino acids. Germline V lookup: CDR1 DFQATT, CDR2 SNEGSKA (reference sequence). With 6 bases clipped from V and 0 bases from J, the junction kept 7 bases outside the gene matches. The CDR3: CSALISGGSYEQYF. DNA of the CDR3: TGCAGTGCCCTAATAAGCGGGGGCTCCTACGAGCAGTACTTC.